The next 24 T cell receptor beta chains were all read from a single sample in a study of human thymus T cells. Method: immunoSEQ multiplex PCR; TCRdb's copy keeps in-frame clones and lacks some. This repertoire shows about 78,000 clones, just over 95% found once; its top ten account for approximately 0.03%. Resections removed during corrective heart surgery provided the thymus tissue used. What was sequenced was thymus tissue. Receptor source: a boy under two years old with a congenital heart defect but otherwise immunologically healthy.

The genes are TRBV6-5 and TRBJ1-1; tentatively, D is TRBD1 (6 bases). Trimming left V 1 base short and J 0 bases short, with 9 bases between. Germline values: CDR1 MNHEY, CDR2 SVGAGI. This CDR3 spans 15 amino acids. CDR3: CASSYLGHLNTEAFF. CDR3 in DNA: TGTGCCAGCAGTTACTTGGGACATTTGAACACTGAAGCTTTCTTT.

The CDR3, as DNA: TGTGCCAGCTCACCGACGGGTTTAGGACAGCCCCAGCATTTT. This sequence encodes CASSPTGLGQPQHF. The chain uses TRBV18 and TRBJ1-5; the D is unclear. This CDR3 comprises 14 residues. Germline V lookup: CDR1 KGHSH, CDR2 LQKENI. The germline V and J ends were trimmed by 3 bases and 7 bases, with 13 bases remaining between them.

This rearrangement joins TRBV6-4 to TRBJ1-2; perhaps TRBD1 as D (6 bases). CDR1 MRHNA and CDR2 SNTAGT come from the germline V gene. The CDR3 length is 15 residues. The ends were cut back, 0 bases at V and 8 bases at J, with 16 bases in the middle. The CDR3 here is CASSDSSGPGVGYTF. Here the CDR3 DNA reads TGTGCCAGCAGTGACTCCTCCGGGCCAGGGGTAGGCTACACCTTC.

The chain links TRBV5-1 to TRBJ1-4; the D is unclear. The CDR3 loop spans 15 amino acids. Germline V gene lookup returns CDR1 SGHRS and CDR2 YFSETQ. V dropped 5 bases and J dropped 6 bases, with 17 bases sitting between them. The CDR3 spells CASRAGAGRDEKLFF. The CDR3, as DNA: TGCGCCAGCAGGGCGGGCGCAGGACGGGATGAAAAACTGTTTTTT.

The chain has TRBV4-3 and TRBJ1-2; possibly TRBD1 for D (5 bases). This CDR3 region has 12 residues. Germline V CDR1 and CDR2: LGHNA, YSLEER. Trimming stripped 3 bases from V and 3 bases from J, with 5 bases between. The CDR3 here is CASSHRDYGYTF. The DNA for the CDR3 is TGCGCCAGCAGCCACAGGGACTATGGCTACACCTTC.

The V call is TRBV18, the J call TRBJ1-5; D ambiguous. There are 16 residues in the CDR3. V lost 0 bases and J lost 4, with 13 bases in between. Germline V lookup: CDR1 KGHSH, CDR2 LQKENI. The CDR3 DNA is TGTGCCAGCTCACCACCGCCGGGGTGGGGAAATCAGCCCCAGCATTTT. The encoded protein is CASSPPPGWGNQPQHF. Using reference TRBV18 and TRBJ1-5 for the parts outside the CDR3, the full variable domain is NAGVMQNPRHLVRRRGQEARLRCSPMKGHSHVYWYRQLPEEGLKFMVYLQKENIIDESGMPKERFSAEFPKEGPSILRIQQVVRGDSAAYFCASSPPPGWGNQPQHFGDGTRLSIL.

The rearrangement joins TRBV12-5 to TRBJ2-7; 7 bases agree with TRBD1. With 3 bases clipped from V and 3 bases from J, the junction kept 11 bases outside the gene matches. Germline V CDR1 and CDR2: LGHNT, FRNRAP. This CDR3 has 16 residues. CDR3 residues: CASGFGTGATFYEQYF. The CDR3 DNA reads TGTGCTAGTGGTTTTGGTACAGGGGCGACGTTCTACGAGCAGTACTTC.

The gene calls are TRBV7-2 and TRBJ1-1; TRBD1 aligns across 8 bases. The CDR3 loop spans 14 amino acids. CDR1 is SGHTA, CDR2 FQGNSA, per germline. V trimming: 5 bases; J trimming: 6 bases; junction bases outside the gene matches: 8. The CDR3 nucleotides read TGTGCCAGCAGCACCCGGACAGGGCGGGCTGAAGCTTTCTTT. This encodes CASSTRTGRAEAFF.

The genes are TRBV5-6 and TRBJ1-4; D may be TRBD1 (5 bases). V was pared by 9 bases and J by 8 bases, with 14 bases between. CDR3 length: 12 residues. CDR1 is SGHDT and CDR2 is YYEEEE in the germline V gene. In nucleotides, the CDR3 is TGTGCCACGTCGAGTGGGGGGGAAAAACTGTTTTTT. The encoded protein is CATSSGGEKLFF.

The rearrangement joins TRBV7-2 to TRBJ2-3, with 12 bases lining up with TRBD2. This CDR3 comprises 15 residues. Germline-derived CDR1 and CDR2 are SGHTA and FQGNSA. Trimming took 2 bases from V and 8 from J; bases not matched to a gene: 5. The CDR3 sequence: CASSLSSGGAGTQYF. Here the CDR3 DNA reads TGTGCCAGCAGCTTATCTAGCGGGGGGGCGGGTACGCAGTATTTT.

The chain links TRBV4-1 to TRBJ1-1; D call uncertain. V dropped 0 bases and J dropped 4 bases, with 6 bases sitting between them. CDR1 is MGHRA and CDR2 is YSYEKL in the germline V gene. The CDR3 loop spans 13 amino acids. CDR3 sequence (DNA): TGCGCCAGCAGCCAAGATTGGGGCACTGAAGCTTTCTTT. Translating it yields CASSQDWGTEAFF.

This chain connects TRBV4-3 to TRBJ2-7, with 8 bases fitting TRBD2. Per the germline V gene, CDR1 is LGHNA and CDR2 is YSLEER. V dropped 0 bases and J dropped 3; count of bases not matched to a gene: 4. The CDR3 runs 15 residues. The CDR3 loop is CASSQDPAGDYEQYF. The CDR3 nucleotides read TGCGCCAGCAGCCAAGACCCAGCGGGGGACTACGAGCAGTACTTC.

The J gene is TRBJ1-1, the V gene TRBV19, with a weak D call TRBD1 (5 bases). The CDR3 length is 14 residues. V was trimmed by 5 bases and J by 3 bases, leaving 13 bases between them. CDR1 is LNHDA and CDR2 is SQIVND in the germline V gene (reference sequence). CDR3 region: CASSERGLDTEAFF. Here the CDR3 DNA reads TGTGCCAGTAGTGAGAGGGGTCTGGACACTGAAGCTTTCTTT.

The V call is TRBV5-6, the J call TRBJ2-7; 7 nucleotides agree with TRBD2. Unmatched junction bases numbered 5, after V lost 2 bases and J lost 3 bases. Germline V CDR1 and CDR2: SGHDT, YYEEEE. The CDR3 is made up of 14 amino acids. The CDR3 DNA is TGTGCCAGCAGCTTCCACCGGGACTACTACGAGCAGTACTTC. Its translation is CASSFHRDYYEQYF.

V usage is TRBV5-8 and J usage is TRBJ2-5; possible D gene TRBD2, 6 bases. Trimming left V 4 bases short and J 3 bases short, with 10 bases between. CDR3 length equals 13 residues. The germline gives CDR1 SGHTS, CDR2 YDEGEE. The CDR3 DNA reads TGTGCCAGCAGCAGCAAGCGGGAAGAGACCCAGTACTTC. This encodes CASSSKREETQYF.

This clone has a single count. The chain carries TRBV18 and TRBJ2-1; D is uncertain. This CDR3 is 17 amino acids long. CDR1 and CDR2 from the germline V gene are KGHSH and LQKENI. V lost 0 bases and J 4 bases, leaving 16 bases between the germline ends. The CDR3 loop reads CASSPPVDKDIYNEQFF. For the CDR3, the DNA is TGTGCCAGCTCACCACCGGTCGATAAGGATATTTACAATGAGCAGTTCTTC.

The chain combines TRBV10-2 with TRBJ2-7; D is unclear. Trimming removed 5 bases from V and 3 bases from J, with 11 bases in between. The CDR3 spans 13 residues. The germline gives CDR1 WSHSY, CDR2 SAAADI. The CDR3 coding sequence is TGCGCCAGCAGTCCTGCTACTTACTACGAGCAGTACTTC. Translation: CASSPATYYEQYF.

V gene TRBV11-3 combines with J gene TRBJ1-5; D perhaps matches TRBD1 (5 bases). The CDR3 runs 13 residues. From germline, CDR1 is SGHNT and CDR2 YENEEA. With 5 bases removed from V and 4 bases from J, the gap between germline ends came to 9 bases. As DNA, the CDR3 is TGTGCCAGCAGCGTCGCAGGGAATCAGCCCCAGCATTTT. It translates to CASSVAGNQPQHF.

This clone is a singleton in its sample. The genes are TRBV7-9 and TRBJ1-4, with 7 bases lining up with TRBD1. Trimming cost V 5 bases and J 3 bases; bases outside gene matches: 3. This CDR3 is 14 amino acids long. Germline V CDR1 and CDR2: SEHNR, FQNEAQ (reference sequence). DNA of the CDR3: TGTGCCAGCAGCGGCAGGGGGTCTAATGAAAAACTGTTTTTT. It specifies CASSGRGSNEKLFF.

V gene TRBV25-1 combines with J gene TRBJ2-5; a possible D gene is TRBD1 (6 bases). The length of the CDR3 is 15 residues. V gave up 4 bases and J gave up 0 bases, with 12 bases separating them. Germline CDR1 is MGHDK and CDR2 is SYGVNS. The CDR3 spells CASSAHRGYQETQYF. The CDR3 DNA reads TGTGCCAGCAGTGCCCATAGGGGGTACCAAGAGACCCAGTACTTC. The full variable domain, with the rest looked up from reference TRBV25-1 and TRBJ2-5, is EADIYQTPRYLVIGTGKKITLECSQTMGHDKMYWYQQDPGMELHLIHYSYGVNSTEKGDLSSESTVSRIRTEHFPLTLESARPSHTSQYLCASSAHRGYQETQYFGPGTRLLVL.

The chain has TRBV6-1 and TRBJ1-5; no clear D gene. The germline gives CDR1 MNHNS, CDR2 SASEGT. The CDR3 consists of 10 residues. Trimming removed 1 base from V and 14 bases from J, with 6 bases in between. This chain's CDR3 is CASSEGKEHF. DNA for the CDR3: TGTGCCAGCAGTGAAGGGAAGGAGCATTTT.

The rearrangement uses TRBV15 and TRBJ2-7; D unclear. The CDR3 has 17 amino acids. Germline V gives CDR1 LNHNV, CDR2 YYDKDF (reference sequence). Trimming removed 0 bases at V and 3 bases at J, with 18 bases between. CDR3 nucleotides: TGTGCCACCAGCAGAGATACCTGCTGTGGCCTCGGCTACGAGCAGTACTTC. Its protein is CATSRDTCCGLGYEQYF. Supplemented by reference TRBV15 and TRBJ2-7, the full variable domain reads DAMVIQNPRYQVTQFGKPVTLSCSQTLNHNVMYWYQQKSSQAPKLLFHYYDKDFNNEADTPDNFQSRRPNTSFCFLDIRSPGLGDTAMYLCATSRDTCCGLGYEQYFGPGTRLTVT.

This chain links TRBV7-9 with TRBJ1-2; 8 nucleotides align to TRBD1. The germline gives CDR1 SEHNR, CDR2 FQNEAQ (reference sequence). Trimming removed 2 bases from V and 8 bases from J; junction bases left unmatched: 10. This CDR3 comprises 15 residues. The CDR3, as DNA: TGTGCCAGCAGCTTACAAAAAACAGGGGGGTACGGCTACACCTTC. Its protein product is CASSLQKTGGYGYTF.

The chain carries TRBV19 and TRBJ1-2, with TRBD1 matching over 7 bases. The CDR3 totals 22 residues. Trimming at V came to 0 bases and at J to 4 bases, leaving 26 bases not matched to a gene. Germline V lookup: CDR1 LNHDA, CDR2 SQIVND (reference sequence). The CDR3 DNA follows: TGTGCCAGTAGTATAGATCGGGACAGATCTCTCTCCGACGCTAGTATTTTCTATGGCTACACCTTC. This sequence encodes CASSIDRDRSLSDASIFYGYTF.